The 16 T cell receptor beta chains below were found in one sample sequenced in a study of blood T cells in healthy people across ages. The second PCR ran roughly 6 to 11 cycles with a sample-barcoded 5' primer and J-beta primers. Using its own MiXCR run on the 5' RACE reads, TCRdb lists one record per CDR3 protein. Here the sample spans some 1 million distinct CDR3 sequences, 45% being singletons. Material for sequencing was blood. These receptors were collected from a woman aged 60 to 75 in good health.

This clonotype was seen only a few times. This chain joins TRBV6-5 and TRBJ2-3; D gene unclear. Germline CDR1 reads MNHEY; CDR2 reads SVGAGI. Trimming removed 2 bases from V and 0 bases from J, with 9 bases in between. This CDR3 contains 15 residues. DNA for the CDR3: TGTGCCAGCAGTTACAGTAGAACTAGCACAGATACGCAGTATTTT. Residues: CASSYSRTSTDTQYF.

This clonotype came up many times. CDR3 in amino acids: CASSGNPGDQPQHF. DNA of the CDR3: TGCGCCAGCAGCGGAAACCCAGGGGATCAGCCCCAGCATTTT. The chain joins TRBV5-1 to TRBJ1-5; a weak D match, TRBD1 (6 bases). The ends were cut back, 4 bases at V and 5 bases at J, with 13 bases in the middle. This CDR3 contains 14 residues. Germline V gene data show CDR1 as SGHRS and CDR2 as YFSETQ. The variable domain in full, completed from reference TRBV5-1 and TRBJ1-5, reads KAGVTQTPRYLIKTRGQQVTLSCSPISGHRSVSWYQQTPGQGLQFLFEYFSETQRNKGNFPGRFSGRQFSNSRSEMNVSTLELGDSALYLCASSGNPGDQPQHFGDGTRLSIL.

The gene calls are TRBV2 and TRBJ1-2, with D possibly TRBD1 on 6 matching bases. Germline V gene sequence: CDR1 SNHLY, CDR2 FYNNEI. This CDR3 region has 13 residues. V was clipped by 5 bases and J by 2 bases, with 9 bases between them. Here the CDR3 reads CASSKDRNYGYTF. CDR3 in DNA: TGTGCCAGCAGTAAGGACAGAAACTATGGCTACACCTTC.

V gene TRBV15 combines with J gene TRBJ1-6, with TRBD1 matching over 7 bases. With V trimmed by 0 bases and J by 10 bases, 3 bases remained unmatched. CDR1 is LNHNV and CDR2 is YYDKDF in the germline V gene (reference sequence). The CDR3 consists of 14 residues. The CDR3 bases are TGTGCCACCAGCAGAGAAACGACAGGGTCACCCCTCCACTTT. It codes for CATSRETTGSPLHF.

This chain joins TRBV20-1 and TRBJ2-1; D is possibly TRBD1 (5 bases). Looked up from germline, CDR1 is DFQATT and CDR2 is SNEGSKA (reference sequence). The CDR3 totals 15 residues. The ends were cut back, 3 bases at V and 0 bases at J, with 12 bases in the middle. The CDR3: CSASSGQRSYNEQFF. DNA for the CDR3: TGCAGTGCTAGTAGTGGACAACGCTCCTACAATGAGCAGTTCTTC.

J is TRBJ2-1 and V is TRBV20-1; 8 nucleotides agree with TRBD1. CDR1 is DFQATT and CDR2 is SNEGSKA in the germline V gene (reference sequence). Trimming cost V 6 bases and J 9 bases; bases outside gene matches: 16. The CDR3 sequence is 15 residues long. CDR3 amino acids: CSASGVQGVSGEQFF. CDR3 DNA sequence: TGCAGTGCCTCAGGAGTACAGGGGGTTAGCGGTGAGCAGTTCTTC.

The rearrangement joins TRBV12-3 or TRBV12-4 to TRBJ2-4; D is ambiguous. This CDR3 has 14 amino acids. V was pared by 3 bases and J by 2 bases, with 8 bases between. The CDR3 DNA is TGTGCCAGCAGTTTTGGAAGTACCAAAAACATTCAGTACTTC. It codes for CASSFGSTKNIQYF.

This clonotype was counted a few times. Given a much more abundant clone one base away, this may be a read error. This chain uses TRBV2 with TRBJ1-6; D ambiguous. The CDR3 consists of 12 residues. V lost 8 bases, J lost 10 bases, and 12 bases lay in between. Germline CDR1 is SNHLY and CDR2 is FYNNEI. CDR3: CASAFGESPLHF. In DNA form, the CDR3 reads TGTGCCAGCGCCTTCGGAGAATCACCCCTCCACTTT.

This clonotype was seen a few times. The rearrangement uses TRBV9 and TRBJ2-5, with 9 bases lining up with TRBD2. J was trimmed by 2 bases and V by 0 bases; bases with no gene match: 11. Germline V gives CDR1 SGDLS, CDR2 YYNGEE. CDR3 size: 18 residues. The CDR3 DNA sequence: TGTGCCAGCAGCGTAGGGATAGCGGGAGCCAGGGCGCAAGAGACCCAGTACTTC. It encodes CASSVGIAGARAQETQYF.

The gene calls are TRBV20-1 and TRBJ2-4; 7 bases align to TRBD1. The J call may be mistaken, given a closer DNA end match to TRBJ2-7. This CDR3 has 13 residues. Germline CDR1 reads DFQATT; CDR2 reads SNEGSKA (reference sequence). The CDR3 spells CSATGQINYEQYF. DNA of the CDR3: TGCAGTGCTACGGGACAGATTAACTACGAGCAGTACTTC.

CDR3 nucleotide sequence: TGCAGTGCTAGACGGGGGGGCGGGAGCCCCCGAAAAAGGATATCTGGGAATGAGCAGTTCTTC. It codes for CSARRGGGSPRKRISGNEQFF. The V gene is TRBV20-1, the J gene TRBJ2-1; TRBD2 agrees at 8 bases. The CDR3 runs 21 residues. The trim removed 2 bases at V and 7 bases at J, leaving 28 bases unmatched. The germline V gene has CDR1 DFQATT and CDR2 SNEGSKA (reference sequence).

This clonotype was counted a single time. The rearrangement links TRBV2 to TRBJ2-1; TRBD2 is a possible D gene (6 bases). The CDR3 is made up of 16 amino acids. The germline gives CDR1 SNHLY, CDR2 FYNNEI. V gave up 0 bases and J gave up 6 bases, with 15 bases separating them. CDR3 loop: CASSEALRAGRNEQFF. Written as DNA, the CDR3 is TGTGCCAGCAGTGAAGCTCTTAGGGCGGGACGCAATGAGCAGTTCTTC. Filled out from reference TRBV2 and TRBJ2-1, the complete variable domain reads EPEVTQTPSHQVTQMGQEVILRCVPISNHLYFYWYRQILGQKVEFLVSFYNNEISEKSEIFDDQFSVERPDGSNFTLKIRSTKLEDSAMYFCASSEALRAGRNEQFFGPGTRLTVL.

This clonotype was counted between two and nine times. The V gene is TRBV5-6, the J gene TRBJ1-2; D uncertain. Trimming shortened V by 4 bases and J by 5 bases, and 18 bases separated the two germline ends. The germline V gene encodes CDR1 SGHDT and CDR2 YYEEEE. The CDR3 length is 15 residues. This CDR3 reads CASSPGIQSTYGYTF. DNA for the CDR3: TGTGCCAGCAGCCCTGGGATCCAGAGCACTTATGGCTACACCTTC.

This clonotype appeared a few times. This chain links TRBV3-1 with TRBJ2-3; the match to TRBD2 covers 11 bases. Trimming at V came to 3 bases and at J to 1 base, leaving 3 bases not matched to a gene. This CDR3 is built from 16 residues. Germline V gene data show CDR1 as LGHDT and CDR2 as YNNKEL (reference sequence). CDR3 DNA sequence: TGTGCCAGCAGCCAGGGGACTAGCGGTCGCACAGATACGCAGTATTTT. Its translation: CASSQGTSGRTDTQYF.

V usage is TRBV2 and J usage is TRBJ2-7; D not resolved. V gave up 4 bases and J gave up 0 bases, with 13 bases separating them. Germline V lookup: CDR1 SNHLY, CDR2 FYNNEI. This CDR3 contains 15 residues. CDR3 region: CASSVQIISSYEQYF. CDR3 nucleotide sequence: TGTGCCAGCAGTGTCCAAATCATTAGCTCCTACGAGCAGTACTTC.

The chain carries TRBV14 and TRBJ1-1, with D unclear. CDR3 length: 14 residues. Germline V gene data show CDR1 as SGHDN and CDR2 as FVKESK. The V end was cut by 5 bases, the J end by 6 bases, with 16 bases between. The CDR3 nucleotides read TGTGCCAGCAGCAAACAAGGACCGTTCCCTGAAGCTTTCTTT. This translates into CASSKQGPFPEAFF. Variable domain in full (rest from reference TRBV14 and TRBJ1-1): EAGVTQFPSHSVIEKGQTVTLRCDPISGHDNLYWYRRVMGKEIKFLLHFVKESKQDESGMPNNRFLAERTGGTYSTLKVQPAELEDSGVYFCASSKQGPFPEAFFGQGTRLTVV.